The 2 T cell receptor beta chains presented below share a single source sample, sequenced in a study of CD8+ T cells in alopecia areata. In each case, RNA was isolated and then reverse transcribed into cDNA as the sequencing template. Clones were read by immunoSEQ multiplex PCR, and TCRdb kept only the in-frame ones, dropping some. The sample consists of about 97,000 clones, 41% of them appearing once. The specimen sequenced was CD4+ T cells sorted from blood. The receptors originated from a human donor with alopecia areata.

The chain links TRBV23-1 to TRBJ2-1; 12 bases match TRBD1. TRBV23-1 counts as an open reading frame of uncertain function. The CDR3 sequence is 18 residues long. The V gene end was trimmed by 0 bases and the J gene end by 10 bases; junction bases not matched to a gene: 13. The CDR3 spells CASSQSPSGTGGCWEQFF. CDR3 nucleotide sequence: TGCGCCAGCAGTCAATCACCTTCGGGGACAGGGGGCTGCTGGGAGCAGTTCTTC.

This chain connects TRBV29-1 to TRBJ2-3; 9 nucleotides match TRBD1. The ends lost 7 bases at V and 3 bases at J; junction bases unmatched: 5. Germline values: CDR1 SQVTM, CDR2 ANQGSEA. The CDR3 is made up of 13 amino acids. The CDR3 is CSGQTGGTDTQYF. The CDR3 nucleotides read TGCAGCGGCCAGACAGGGGGAACAGATACGCAGTATTTT.